Each of the 4 T cell receptor beta chains below was sequenced from the same sample in a study. Via MiXCR, TCRdb re-called the RT-PCR reads, giving one row per CDR3 protein. The repertoire holds approximately 720,000 distinct CDR3 sequences, with 13% to 15% as singletons. Source material: memory CD4+ T cells from blood. These receptors were collected from a female donor in good health, serving as a healthy control.

CDR3 nucleotide sequence: TGTGCCAGCAGCTTGGATTCTAGCGGGAGGGTTGAACAGTTCTTC. It is translated as CASSLDSSGRVEQFF. This rearrangement joins TRBV5-4 to TRBJ2-1; the match to TRBD2 covers 12 bases. Germline V gene lookup returns CDR1 SGHNT and CDR2 YYREEE (reference sequence). The CDR3 consists of 15 residues. Trimming at V came to 0 bases and at J to 13 bases, leaving 8 bases not matched to a gene.

J is TRBJ1-5 and V is TRBV7-3, with 8 positions matching TRBD1. The CDR3 loop spans 13 amino acids. The trim removed 7 bases at V and 7 bases at J, leaving 6 bases unmatched. Germline V lookup: CDR1 SGHTA, CDR2 FQGTGA. CDR3 sequence: CASTQGARQPQHF. The CDR3 nucleotides read TGTGCCAGCACCCAGGGGGCTCGGCAGCCCCAGCATTTT.

In this sample, this clonotype turned up many times. The CDR3 region is CSVVHQTGGSYGYTF. For the CDR3, the DNA is TGCAGCGTTGTCCACCAGACGGGGGGGAGCTATGGCTACACCTTC. The chain has TRBV29-1 and TRBJ1-2; possible D gene TRBD1, 5 bases. The CDR3 covers 15 residues. The germline gives CDR1 SQVTM, CDR2 ANQGSEA. V lost 4 bases to trimming and J lost 4 bases, with 19 bases between them.

This clonotype was observed a few times. V and J are TRBV28 and TRBJ2-3, with TRBD2 identical over 11 bases. V shed 1 base, J shed 8 bases, and the junction held 14 bases outside the gene matches. The CDR3 is 18 amino acids. Germline V gene data show CDR1 as MDHEN and CDR2 as SYDVKM. CDR3 DNA: TGTGCCAGCAGTTTATATGGGGCCGGGACTAGCGGCGGGAGTACGCAGTATTTT. This sequence encodes CASSLYGAGTSGGSTQYF.